This passage covers 8 T cell receptor beta chains from one sample sequenced in a study of cytomegalovirus exposure and HLA in healthy donors. The PCR was carried out with 60 Vbeta primers and 13 Jbeta primers. Libraries were prepared by immunoSEQ multiplex PCR; TCRdb keeps only in-frame clonotypes and omits some of them. The sample contains around 150,000 clones, about four fifths of which appear only once. Input material: PBMCs. All receptors come from a human donor in good health.

The rearrangement joins TRBV7-9 to TRBJ2-1; D may be TRBD2 (5 bases). V lost 6 bases and J lost 1, with 13 bases in between. The CDR3 length is 15 residues. Germline CDR1 and CDR2: SEHNR and FQNEAQ (reference sequence). The CDR3: CASSTGMGSYNEQFF. The CDR3 DNA sequence: TGTGCCAGCAGTACCGGGATGGGGTCCTACAATGAGCAGTTCTTC. Full variable domain (rest looked up from reference TRBV7-9 and TRBJ2-1): DTGVSQNPRHKITKRGQNVTFRCDPISEHNRLYWYRQTLGQGPEFLTYFQNEAQLEKSRLLSDRFSAERPKGSFSTLEIQRTEQGDSAMYLCASSTGMGSYNEQFFGPGTRLTVL.

The CDR3 sequence is CASSFSANTDTQYF. In nucleotides, the CDR3 is TGCGCCAGCAGCTTTTCCGCGAACACAGATACGCAGTATTTT. V gene TRBV5-1 combines with J gene TRBJ2-3, with no clear D. V lost 2 bases and J 2 bases, leaving 9 bases between the germline ends. CDR1 and CDR2 from the germline V gene are SGHRS and YFSETQ. The CDR3 is 14 amino acids.

This clone was recorded a few times. The gene calls are TRBV5-1 and TRBJ2-5; a possible D gene is TRBD2 (6 bases). The germline gives CDR1 SGHRS, CDR2 YFSETQ. The CDR3 covers 16 residues. V shed 0 bases and J shed 3 bases, with 15 bases lying between them. The CDR3 loop reads CASSLDSGSKEETQYF. Written as DNA, the CDR3 is TGCGCCAGCAGCTTGGATAGCGGTAGTAAGGAAGAGACCCAGTACTTC.

The gene calls are TRBV19 and TRBJ2-2; the D is unclear. Germline CDR1 is LNHDA and CDR2 is SQIVND (reference sequence). With 7 bases removed from V and 2 bases from J, the gap between germline ends came to 11 bases. CDR3 length: 14 residues. CDR3 DNA: TGTGCCAGTAAAACACGCCTTAACACCGGGGAGCTGTTTTTT. This gives the protein CASKTRLNTGELFF.

This clone has only one observation. The rearrangement uses TRBV11-2 and TRBJ2-7; 11 bases align to TRBD2. CDR1 and CDR2 (germline): SGHAT, FQNNGV. CDR3 length equals 14 residues. The V segment lost 6 bases and the J segment 2 bases; nucleotides outside the gene matches: 3. The CDR3, as DNA: TGTGCCAGCAGTGGGACTAGCGGACCCTACGAGCAGTACTTC. It is translated as CASSGTSGPYEQYF.

This chain uses TRBV5-6 with TRBJ2-7, with D tentatively TRBD2 (7 bases). V was clipped by 4 bases and J by 3 bases, with 20 bases between them. In germline, CDR1 is SGHDT, CDR2 YYEEEE. The CDR3 consists of 16 residues. The CDR3 DNA reads TGTGCCAGCAGCGGGGGGGCGGAGTACGGGAGCTACGAGCAGTACTTC. It translates to CASSGGAEYGSYEQYF.

This clone was picked up a small number of times. The J gene is TRBJ2-5, the V gene TRBV7-9; no clear D gene. Germline V CDR1 and CDR2: SEHNR, FQNEAQ (reference sequence). The ends were cut back, 5 bases at V and 4 bases at J, with 17 bases in the middle. The CDR3 has 15 amino acids. Here the CDR3 reads CASSRPLRLRETQYF. In nucleotides, the CDR3 is TGTGCCAGCAGCCGCCCGCTTCGGTTGCGAGAGACCCAGTACTTC.

This chain uses TRBV5-4 with TRBJ2-1, with TRBD2 matching 8 bases. V shed 2 bases and J 8 bases; nucleotides not matched to a gene: 6. Germline V gives CDR1 SGHNT, CDR2 YYREEE (reference sequence). The CDR3 covers 14 residues. CDR3 bases: TGTGCCAGCAGCTTTAGCGGGAAGGTCCATGAGCAGTTCTTC. It yields the protein CASSFSGKVHEQFF.